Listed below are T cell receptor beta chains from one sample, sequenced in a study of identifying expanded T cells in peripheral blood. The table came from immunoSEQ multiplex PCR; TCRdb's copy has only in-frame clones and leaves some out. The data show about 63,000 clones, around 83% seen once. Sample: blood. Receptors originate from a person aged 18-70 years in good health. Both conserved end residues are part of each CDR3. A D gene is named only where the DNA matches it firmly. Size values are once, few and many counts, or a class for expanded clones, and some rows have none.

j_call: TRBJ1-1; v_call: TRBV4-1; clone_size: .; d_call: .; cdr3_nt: TGCGCCAGCAGCCAGGGGGACCACGCTGGGGCTTTCTTT; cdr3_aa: CASSQGDHAGAFF
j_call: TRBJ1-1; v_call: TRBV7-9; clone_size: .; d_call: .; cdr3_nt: TGTGCCAGCAGCTTACTACGGCAGGAGAACACTGAAGCTTTCTTT; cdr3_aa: CASSLLRQENTEAFF
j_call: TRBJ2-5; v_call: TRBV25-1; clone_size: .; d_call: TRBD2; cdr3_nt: TGTGCCAGTCTCCTTAGCGGGGGGGCGTTAGAGACCCAGTACTTC; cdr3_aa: CASLLSGGALETQYF
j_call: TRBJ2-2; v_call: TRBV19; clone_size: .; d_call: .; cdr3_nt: TGTGCCAGTAGTATAACGGCAGGGACGGACACCGGGGAGCTGTTTTTT; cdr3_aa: CASSITAGTDTGELFF
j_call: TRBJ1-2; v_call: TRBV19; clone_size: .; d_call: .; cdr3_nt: TGTGCCAGTAGTATGTTGACACCCTATGGCTACACCTTC; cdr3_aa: CASSMLTPYGYTF
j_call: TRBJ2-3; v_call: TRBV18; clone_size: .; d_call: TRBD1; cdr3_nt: TGTGCCAGCTCACAACAGACAGGGAGCACAGATACGCAGTATTTT; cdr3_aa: CASSQQTGSTDTQYF
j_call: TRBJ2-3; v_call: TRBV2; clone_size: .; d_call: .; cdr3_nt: TGTGCCAGCAGTGAAAGCCGGGGTAGCACAGATACGCAGTATTTT; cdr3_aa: CASSESRGSTDTQYF
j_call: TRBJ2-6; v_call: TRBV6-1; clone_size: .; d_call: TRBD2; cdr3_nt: TGTGCCAGCAGTGAATTTGGCGGGGGGGCAGTTGTAGCCAACGTCCTGACTTTC; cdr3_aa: CASSEFGGGAVVANVLTF
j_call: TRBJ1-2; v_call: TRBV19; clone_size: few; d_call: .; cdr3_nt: TGTGCCAGTAGTATAGGCTCTGGTGTTAGGGATGGCTACACCTTC; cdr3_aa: CASSIGSGVRDGYTF
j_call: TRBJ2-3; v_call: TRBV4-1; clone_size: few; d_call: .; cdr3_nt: TGCGCCAGCAGCCAACCGGGATTAGCTGCGGGACCCACAGATACGCAGTATTTT; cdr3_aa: CASSQPGLAAGPTDTQYF
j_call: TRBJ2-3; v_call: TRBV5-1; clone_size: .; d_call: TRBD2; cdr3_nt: TGCGCCAGCAGCTCGGGAGGCCTAGGGCTTAGCACAGATACGCAGTATTTT; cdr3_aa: CASSSGGLGLSTDTQYF
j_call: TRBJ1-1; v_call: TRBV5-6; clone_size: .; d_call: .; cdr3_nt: TGTGCCAGCAGCGCTACAGGGTTTACTGAAGCTTTCTTT; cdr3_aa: CASSATGFTEAFF
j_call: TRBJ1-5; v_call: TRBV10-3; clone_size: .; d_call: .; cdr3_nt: TGTGCCATGGGTGAGGGTGGGCGACAGCCCCAGCATTTT; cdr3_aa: CAMGEGGRQPQHF
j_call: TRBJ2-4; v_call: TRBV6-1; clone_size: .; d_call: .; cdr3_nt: TGTGCCAGCAGTGCTCCCAGGGTTGCCAAAAACATTCAGTACTTC; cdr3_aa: CASSAPRVAKNIQYF
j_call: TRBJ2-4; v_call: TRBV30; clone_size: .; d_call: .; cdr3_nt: TGTGCCTGGGACCCGGGCAGGGCTTTAGCCAAAAACATTCAGTACTTC; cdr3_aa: CAWDPGRALAKNIQYF
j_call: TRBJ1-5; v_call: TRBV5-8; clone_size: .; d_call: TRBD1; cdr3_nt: TGTGCCAGCAGCGAGACAGGGGTTAGGCCCCAGCATTTT; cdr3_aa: CASSETGVRPQHF
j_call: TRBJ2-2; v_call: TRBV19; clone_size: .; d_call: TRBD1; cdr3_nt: TGTGCCAGTAGGGACAGGGCGAACACCGGGGAGCTGTTTTTT; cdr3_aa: CASRDRANTGELFF
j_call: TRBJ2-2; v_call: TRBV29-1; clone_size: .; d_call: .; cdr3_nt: TGCAGCGTCGGAGGGGAAAGGGGGCTGAAGAGCACCGGGGAGCTGTTTTTT; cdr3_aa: CSVGGERGLKSTGELFF
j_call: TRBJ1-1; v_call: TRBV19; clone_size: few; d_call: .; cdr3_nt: TGTGCCAGTAGTATTTCAGGGCCTATTGAAGCTTTCTTT; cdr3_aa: CASSISGPIEAFF
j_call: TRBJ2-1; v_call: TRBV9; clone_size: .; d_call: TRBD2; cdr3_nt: TGTGCCAGCAGCGGCCCAGCGGGAGGGGCCTACAATGAGCAGTTCTTC; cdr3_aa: CASSGPAGGAYNEQFF
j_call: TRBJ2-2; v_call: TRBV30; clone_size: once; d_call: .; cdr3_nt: TGTGCCTGGAGACCTCGGAAGAGGAATGCGAACACCGGGGAGCTGTTTTTT; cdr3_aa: CAWRPRKRNANTGELFF
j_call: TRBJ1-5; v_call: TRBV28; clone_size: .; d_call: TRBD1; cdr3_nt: TGTGCCAGCAGGGGGACAGGGGTGAATCAGCCCCAGCATTTT; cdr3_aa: CASRGTGVNQPQHF
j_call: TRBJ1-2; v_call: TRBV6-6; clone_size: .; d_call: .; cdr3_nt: TGTGCCAGCAGTGATCAGGGCGGGTATGGCTACACCTTC; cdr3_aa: CASSDQGGYGYTF
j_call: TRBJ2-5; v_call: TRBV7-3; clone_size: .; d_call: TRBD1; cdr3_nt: TGTGCCAGCAGCTTCGACAGGGGGTTAGGGGAGACCCAGTACTTC; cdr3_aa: CASSFDRGLGETQYF
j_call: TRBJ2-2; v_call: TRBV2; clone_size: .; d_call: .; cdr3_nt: TGTGCCAGCAGTGAAGCGTCAGCAGGCGGGGAGCTGTTTTTT; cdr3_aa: CASSEASAGGELFF
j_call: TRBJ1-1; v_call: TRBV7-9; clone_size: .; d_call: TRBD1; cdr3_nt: TGTGCCAGCAGCCCGCAGGGGGCGCTCACTGAAGCTTTCTTT; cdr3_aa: CASSPQGALTEAFF
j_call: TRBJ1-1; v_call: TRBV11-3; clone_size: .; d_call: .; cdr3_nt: TGTGCCAGCAGCTCGACCGCCCGCAGGACGAACACTGAAGCTTTCTTT; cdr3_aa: CASSSTARRTNTEAFF
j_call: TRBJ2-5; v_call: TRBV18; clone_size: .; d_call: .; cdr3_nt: TGTGCCAGCTCAATGTCCGGGCTAGGGGAGACCCAGTACTTC; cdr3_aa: CASSMSGLGETQYF
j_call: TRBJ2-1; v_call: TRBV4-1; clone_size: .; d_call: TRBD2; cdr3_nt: TGCGCCAGCAGCCATACCGGGACTAGCGGGGGTAATGAGCAGTTCTTC; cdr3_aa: CASSHTGTSGGNEQFF
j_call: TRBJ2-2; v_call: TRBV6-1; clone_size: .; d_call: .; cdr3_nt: TGTGCCAGCAGTAAAGGCCTTCAACCGACCGGGGAGCTGTTTTTT; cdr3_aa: CASSKGLQPTGELFF
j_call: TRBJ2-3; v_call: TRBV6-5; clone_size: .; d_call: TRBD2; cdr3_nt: TGTGCCAGCAGTTTTGGTAGCGGGGTCACAGATACGCAGTATTTT; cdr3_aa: CASSFGSGVTDTQYF
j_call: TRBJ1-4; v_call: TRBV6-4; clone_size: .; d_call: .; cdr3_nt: TGTGCCAGCAGTGAGGTCCAGGGCTGCGAAAAACTGTTTTTT; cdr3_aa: CASSEVQGCEKLFF
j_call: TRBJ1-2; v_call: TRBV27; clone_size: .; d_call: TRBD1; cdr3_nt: TGTGCCAGCAGTCCCACCGGGACAGGGGTTTTGTTAGGCTACACCTTC; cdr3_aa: CASSPTGTGVLLGYTF
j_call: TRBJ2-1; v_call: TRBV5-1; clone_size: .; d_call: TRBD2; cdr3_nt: TGCGCCAGCAGCTTCCGGGCTAGCGGGGGGAGCTCCTACAATGAGCAGTTCTTC; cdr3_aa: CASSFRASGGSSYNEQFF
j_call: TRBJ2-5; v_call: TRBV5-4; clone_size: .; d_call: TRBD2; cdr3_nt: TGTGCCAGCAGCTTTGGCGGGGGGCAAGAGACCCAGTACTTC; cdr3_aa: CASSFGGGQETQYF
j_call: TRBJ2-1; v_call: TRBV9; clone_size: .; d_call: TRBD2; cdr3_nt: TGTGCCAGCAGCGGACCTAGCGGGTCATACAATGAGCAGTTCTTC; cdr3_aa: CASSGPSGSYNEQFF
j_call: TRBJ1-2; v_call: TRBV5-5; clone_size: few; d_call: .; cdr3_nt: TGTGCCAGCAGCTTGGAACGGACGGGACATGGCTACACCTTC; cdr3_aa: CASSLERTGHGYTF
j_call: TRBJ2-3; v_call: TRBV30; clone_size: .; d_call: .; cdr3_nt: TGTGCCTGGAGTTTAGGAGATACGCAGTATTTT; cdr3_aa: CAWSLGDTQYF
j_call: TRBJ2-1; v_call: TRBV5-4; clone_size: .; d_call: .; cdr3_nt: TGTGCCAGCAGCTCGGTTGGGGGGAATGAGCAGTTCTTC; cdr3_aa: CASSSVGGNEQFF
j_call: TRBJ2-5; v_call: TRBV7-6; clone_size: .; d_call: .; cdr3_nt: TGTGCCAGCAGCTTAGCACAGGGACCACAAGAGACCCAGTACTTC; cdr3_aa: CASSLAQGPQETQYF
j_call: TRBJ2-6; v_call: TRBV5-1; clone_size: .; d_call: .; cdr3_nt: TGCGCCAGCAGCTTGGCCCCCCGAGGGAGCTCTGGGGCCAACGTCCTGACTTTC; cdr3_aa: CASSLAPRGSSGANVLTF
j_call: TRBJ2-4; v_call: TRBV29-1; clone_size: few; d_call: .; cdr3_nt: TGCAGCGTTGAAAGGGGTTACAAAAACATTCAGTACTTC; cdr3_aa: CSVERGYKNIQYF
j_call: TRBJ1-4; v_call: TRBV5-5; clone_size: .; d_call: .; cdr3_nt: TGTGCCAGCAGCTTGGGGACGGGTGCAACTAATGAAAAACTGTTTTTT; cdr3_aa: CASSLGTGATNEKLFF
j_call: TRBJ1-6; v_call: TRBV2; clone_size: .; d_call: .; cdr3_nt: TGTGCCAGCAGTGATGAAGGGGGGGGAATTAATTCACCCCTCCACTTT; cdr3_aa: CASSDEGGGINSPLHF
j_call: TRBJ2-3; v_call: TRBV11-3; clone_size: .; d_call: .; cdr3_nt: TGTGCCAGCAGCTTGGGGGGGGCCACAGATACGCAGTATTTT; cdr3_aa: CASSLGGATDTQYF
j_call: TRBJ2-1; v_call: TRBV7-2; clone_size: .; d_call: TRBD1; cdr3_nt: TGTGCCAGCGGACCGGGACAGGGGAACAATGAGCAGTTCTTC; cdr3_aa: CASGPGQGNNEQFF
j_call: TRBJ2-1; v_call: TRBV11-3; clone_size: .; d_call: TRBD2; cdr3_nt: TGTGCCAGCAGCTCCCGACTAGCGGGGGGCTTAATGGAGCAGTTCTTC; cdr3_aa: CASSSRLAGGLMEQFF
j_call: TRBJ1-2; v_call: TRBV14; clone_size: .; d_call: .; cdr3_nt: TGTGCCAGCAGCCAAGGTCCAACCGGGAACTATGGCTACACCTTC; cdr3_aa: CASSQGPTGNYGYTF
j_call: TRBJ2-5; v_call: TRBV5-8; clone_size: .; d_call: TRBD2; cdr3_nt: TGTGCCAGCAGCTTGCCTAGCGGGGAGACCCAGTACTTC; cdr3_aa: CASSLPSGETQYF
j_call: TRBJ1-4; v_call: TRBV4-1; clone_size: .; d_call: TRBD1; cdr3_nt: TGCGCCAGCAGCCAAGATGGGACAGGGCGGAATGAAAAACTGTTTTTT; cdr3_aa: CASSQDGTGRNEKLFF
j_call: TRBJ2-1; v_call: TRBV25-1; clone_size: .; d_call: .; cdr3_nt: TGTGCCAGCAGTGATGATTTTTCCAGGAATGAGCAGTTCTTC; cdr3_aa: CASSDDFSRNEQFF
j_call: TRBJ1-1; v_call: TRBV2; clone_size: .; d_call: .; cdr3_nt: TGTGCCAGCGGTTCGTTTCTGGCCACTGAAGCTTTCTTT; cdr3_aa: CASGSFLATEAFF
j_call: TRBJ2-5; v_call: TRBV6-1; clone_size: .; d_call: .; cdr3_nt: TGTGCCAGCAGTGATAGAGGGACCCCAGGGGTAGAGACCCAGTACTTC; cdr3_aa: CASSDRGTPGVETQYF
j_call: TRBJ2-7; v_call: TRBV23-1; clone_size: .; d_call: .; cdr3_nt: TGCGCCAGCAGTCCCTACAGGGGAGGCAAGGAGCAGTACTTC; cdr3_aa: CASSPYRGGKEQYF
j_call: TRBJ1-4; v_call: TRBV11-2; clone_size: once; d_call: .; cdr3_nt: TGTGCCAGCAGCCTCGGACAGCAGTCAACTAATGAAAAACTGTTTTTT; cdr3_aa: CASSLGQQSTNEKLFF
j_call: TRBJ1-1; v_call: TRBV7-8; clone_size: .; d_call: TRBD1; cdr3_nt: TGTGCCAGCAGCCAAACGACAGGGGGGACTGAAGCTTTCTTT; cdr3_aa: CASSQTTGGTEAFF
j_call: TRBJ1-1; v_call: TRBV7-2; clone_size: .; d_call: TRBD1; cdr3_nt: TGTGCCAGCAGCCAGGGACAGGCGAACACTGAAGCTTTCTTT; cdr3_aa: CASSQGQANTEAFF